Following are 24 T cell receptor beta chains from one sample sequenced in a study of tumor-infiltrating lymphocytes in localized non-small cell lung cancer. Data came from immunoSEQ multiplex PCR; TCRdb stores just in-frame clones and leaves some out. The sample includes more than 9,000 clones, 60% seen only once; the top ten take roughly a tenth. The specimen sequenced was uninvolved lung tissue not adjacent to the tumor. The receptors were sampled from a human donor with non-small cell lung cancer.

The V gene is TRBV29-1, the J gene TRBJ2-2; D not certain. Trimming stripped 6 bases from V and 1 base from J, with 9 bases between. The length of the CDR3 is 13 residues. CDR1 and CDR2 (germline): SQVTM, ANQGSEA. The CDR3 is CSVLTQNTGELFF. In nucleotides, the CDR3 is TGCAGCGTCCTGACCCAGAACACCGGGGAGCTGTTTTTT.

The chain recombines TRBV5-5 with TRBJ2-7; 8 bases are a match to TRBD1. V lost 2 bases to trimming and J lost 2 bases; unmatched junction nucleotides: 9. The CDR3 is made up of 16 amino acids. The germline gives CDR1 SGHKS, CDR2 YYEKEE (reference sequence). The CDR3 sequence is CASSLLAGTGTYEQYF. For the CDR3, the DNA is TGTGCCAGCAGCTTACTGGCCGGGACAGGAACCTACGAGCAGTACTTC. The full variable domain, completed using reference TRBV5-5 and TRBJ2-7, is DAGVTQSPTHLIKTRGQQVTLRCSPISGHKSVSWYQQVLGQGPQFIFQYYEKEERGRGNFPDRFSARQFPNYSSELNVNALLLGDSALYLCASSLLAGTGTYEQYFGPGTRLTVT.

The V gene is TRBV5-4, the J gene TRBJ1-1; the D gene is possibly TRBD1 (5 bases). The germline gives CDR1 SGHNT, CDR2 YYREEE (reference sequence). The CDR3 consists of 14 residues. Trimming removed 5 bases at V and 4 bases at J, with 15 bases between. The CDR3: CASSKQSGGTEAFF. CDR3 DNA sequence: TGTGCCAGCAGTAAACAGTCTGGGGGCACTGAAGCTTTCTTT.

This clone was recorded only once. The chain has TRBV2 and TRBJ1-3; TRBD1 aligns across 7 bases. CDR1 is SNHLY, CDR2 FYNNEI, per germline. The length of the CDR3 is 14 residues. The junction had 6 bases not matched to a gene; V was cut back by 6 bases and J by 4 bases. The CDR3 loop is CASRIDRAGNTIYF. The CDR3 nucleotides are TGTGCCAGCAGGATCGACAGGGCCGGAAACACCATATATTTT.

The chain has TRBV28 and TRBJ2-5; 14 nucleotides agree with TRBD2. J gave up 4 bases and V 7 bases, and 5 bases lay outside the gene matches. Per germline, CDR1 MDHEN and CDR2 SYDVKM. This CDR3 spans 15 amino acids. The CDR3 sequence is CASTRLAGGAETQYF. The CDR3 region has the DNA TGTGCCAGCACCCGACTAGCGGGGGGGGCAGAGACCCAGTACTTC.

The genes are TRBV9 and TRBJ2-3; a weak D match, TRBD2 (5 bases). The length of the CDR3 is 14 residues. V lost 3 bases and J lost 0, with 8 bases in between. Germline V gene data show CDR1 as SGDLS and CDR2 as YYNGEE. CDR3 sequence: CASSAGDSTDTQYF. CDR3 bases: TGTGCCAGCAGCGCCGGGGATAGCACAGATACGCAGTATTTT.

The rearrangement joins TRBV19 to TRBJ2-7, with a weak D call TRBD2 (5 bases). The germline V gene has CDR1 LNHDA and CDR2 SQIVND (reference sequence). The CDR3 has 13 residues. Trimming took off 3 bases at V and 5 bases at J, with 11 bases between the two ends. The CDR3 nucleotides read TGTGCCAGTAGTATCTCGGGATTTAACGAGCAGTACTTC. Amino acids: CASSISGFNEQYF.

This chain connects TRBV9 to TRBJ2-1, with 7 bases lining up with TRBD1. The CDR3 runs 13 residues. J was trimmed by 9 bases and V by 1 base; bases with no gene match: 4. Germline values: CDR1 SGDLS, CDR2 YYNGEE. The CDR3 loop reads CASSVRQGGEQFF. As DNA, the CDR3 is TGTGCCAGCAGCGTACGACAGGGCGGTGAGCAGTTCTTC.

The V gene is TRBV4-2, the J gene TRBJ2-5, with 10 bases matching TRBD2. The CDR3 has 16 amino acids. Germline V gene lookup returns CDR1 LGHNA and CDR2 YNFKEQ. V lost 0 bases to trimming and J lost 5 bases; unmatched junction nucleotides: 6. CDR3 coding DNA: TGTGCCAGCAGCCAAGATCCGAGCGGGGGGGCCGAGACCCAGTACTTC. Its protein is CASSQDPSGGAETQYF.

The CDR3 sequence is CASSFTKGHGEQFF. The CDR3 DNA reads as TGCGCCAGCAGCTTTACTAAGGGGCACGGGGAGCAGTTCTTC. The chain carries TRBV5-1 and TRBJ2-1, with a weak D call TRBD1 (5 bases). The CDR3 is 14 residues long. Deletions cut 2 bases from V and 10 bases from J, with 16 bases between. Germline CDR1 is SGHRS and CDR2 is YFSETQ.

The CDR3 loop reads CASNRLAGGAYNEQFF. CDR3 bases: TGCGCCAGCAATCGACTAGCGGGGGGCGCCTACAATGAGCAGTTCTTC. V and J are TRBV5-1 and TRBJ2-1, with 13 bases matching TRBD2. This CDR3 contains 16 residues. V shed 6 bases and J 2 bases; nucleotides not matched to a gene: 5. Germline values: CDR1 SGHRS, CDR2 YFSETQ.

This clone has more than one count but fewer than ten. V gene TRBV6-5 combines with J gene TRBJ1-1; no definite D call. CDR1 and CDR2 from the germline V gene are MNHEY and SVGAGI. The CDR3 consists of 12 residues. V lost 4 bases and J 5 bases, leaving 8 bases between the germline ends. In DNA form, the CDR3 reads TGTGCCAGCAGTTCAACGTGGACTGAAGCTTTCTTT. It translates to CASSSTWTEAFF.

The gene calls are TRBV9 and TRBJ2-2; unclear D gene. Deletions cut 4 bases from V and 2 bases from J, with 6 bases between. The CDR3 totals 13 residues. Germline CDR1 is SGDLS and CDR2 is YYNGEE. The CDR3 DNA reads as TGTGCCAGCAGCCCACAAAACACCGGGGAGCTGTTTTTT. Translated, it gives CASSPQNTGELFF.

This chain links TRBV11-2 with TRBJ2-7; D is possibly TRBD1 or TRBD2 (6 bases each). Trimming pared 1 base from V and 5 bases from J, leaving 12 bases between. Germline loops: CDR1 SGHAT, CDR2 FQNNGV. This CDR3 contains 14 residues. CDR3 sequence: CASSLGGGPHEQYF. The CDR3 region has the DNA TGTGCCAGCAGCTTAGGAGGGGGGCCTCACGAGCAGTACTTC.

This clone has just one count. Here the CDR3 DNA reads TGTGCCAGGACACAAGAGACCCAGTACTTC. It is translated as CARTQETQYF. The chain couples TRBV28 to TRBJ2-5; D gene ambiguous. Germline V lookup: CDR1 MDHEN, CDR2 SYDVKM. V dropped 9 bases and J dropped 2 bases, with 4 bases sitting between them. CDR3 size: 10 residues. The full variable domain, its missing parts supplied by reference TRBV28 and TRBJ2-5, is DVKVTQSSRYLVKRTGEKVFLECVQDMDHENMFWYRQDPGLGLRLIYFSYDVKMKEKGDIPEGYSVSREKKERFSLILESASTNQTSMYLCARTQETQYFGPGTRLLVL.

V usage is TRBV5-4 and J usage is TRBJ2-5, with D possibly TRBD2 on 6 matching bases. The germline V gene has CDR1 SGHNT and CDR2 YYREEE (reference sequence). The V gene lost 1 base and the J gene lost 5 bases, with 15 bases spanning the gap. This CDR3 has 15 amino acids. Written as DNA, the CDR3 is TGTGCCAGCAGCTTGCCCGGGGGTAGTTTGGAGACCCAGTACTTC. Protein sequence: CASSLPGGSLETQYF.

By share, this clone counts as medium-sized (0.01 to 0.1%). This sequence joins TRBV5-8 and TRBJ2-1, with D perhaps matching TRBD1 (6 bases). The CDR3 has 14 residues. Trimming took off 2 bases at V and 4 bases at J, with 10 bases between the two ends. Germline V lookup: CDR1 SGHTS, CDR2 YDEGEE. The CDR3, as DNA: TGTGCCAGCAGCTTTGGACAGTCTTACAATGAGCAGTTCTTC. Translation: CASSFGQSYNEQFF. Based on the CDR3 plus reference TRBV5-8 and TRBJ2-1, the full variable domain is EAGVTQSPTHLIKTRGQQATLRCSPISGHTSVYWYQQALGLGLQFLLWYDEGEERNRGNFPPRFSGRQFPNYSSELNVNALELEDSALYLCASSFGQSYNEQFFGPGTRLTVL.

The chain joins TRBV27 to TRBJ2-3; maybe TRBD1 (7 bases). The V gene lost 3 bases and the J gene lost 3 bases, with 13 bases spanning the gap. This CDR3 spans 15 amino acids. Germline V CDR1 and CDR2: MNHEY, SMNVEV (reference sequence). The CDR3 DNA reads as TGTGCCAGCAGTTTCAGGGCAGGGGGGACAGATACGCAGTATTTT. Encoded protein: CASSFRAGGTDTQYF.

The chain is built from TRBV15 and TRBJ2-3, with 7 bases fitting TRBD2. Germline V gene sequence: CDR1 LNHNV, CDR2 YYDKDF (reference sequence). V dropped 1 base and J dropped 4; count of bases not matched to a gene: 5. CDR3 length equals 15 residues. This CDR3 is CATSRGGLGADTQYF. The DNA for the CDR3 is TGTGCCACCAGCAGAGGTGGACTAGGGGCAGATACGCAGTATTTT.

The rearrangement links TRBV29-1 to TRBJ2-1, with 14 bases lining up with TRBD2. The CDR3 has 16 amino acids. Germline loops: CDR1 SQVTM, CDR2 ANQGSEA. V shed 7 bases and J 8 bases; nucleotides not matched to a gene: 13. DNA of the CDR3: TGCAGCGCCGAAGGGCCGACTAGCGGGGGGGCATATGAGCAGTTCTTC. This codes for CSAEGPTSGGAYEQFF.

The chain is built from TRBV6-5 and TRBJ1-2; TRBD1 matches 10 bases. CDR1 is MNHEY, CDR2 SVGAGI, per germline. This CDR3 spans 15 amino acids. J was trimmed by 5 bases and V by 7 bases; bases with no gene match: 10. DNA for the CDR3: TGTGCCAGCAACGCGGGACAGGGGATGCTATATGGCTACACCTTC. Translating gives CASNAGQGMLYGYTF.

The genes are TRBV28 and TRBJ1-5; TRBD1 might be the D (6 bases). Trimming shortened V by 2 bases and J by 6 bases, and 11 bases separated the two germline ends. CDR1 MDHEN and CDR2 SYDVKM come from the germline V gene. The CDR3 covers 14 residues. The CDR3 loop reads CASSLGGGGQPQHF. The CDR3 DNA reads TGTGCCAGCAGTTTAGGAGGGGGAGGTCAGCCCCAGCATTTT.

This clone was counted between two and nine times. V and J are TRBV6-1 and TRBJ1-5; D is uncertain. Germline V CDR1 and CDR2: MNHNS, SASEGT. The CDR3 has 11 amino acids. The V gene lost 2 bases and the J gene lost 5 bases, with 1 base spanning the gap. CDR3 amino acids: CASSEYQPQHF. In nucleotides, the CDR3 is TGTGCCAGCAGTGAATATCAGCCCCAGCATTTT.

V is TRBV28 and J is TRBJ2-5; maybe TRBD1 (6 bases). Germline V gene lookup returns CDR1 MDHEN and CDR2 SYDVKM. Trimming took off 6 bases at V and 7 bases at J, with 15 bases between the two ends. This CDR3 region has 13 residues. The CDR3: CASRHGQTGTQYF. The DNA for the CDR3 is TGTGCCAGCAGACACGGACAGACGGGGACCCAGTACTTC.